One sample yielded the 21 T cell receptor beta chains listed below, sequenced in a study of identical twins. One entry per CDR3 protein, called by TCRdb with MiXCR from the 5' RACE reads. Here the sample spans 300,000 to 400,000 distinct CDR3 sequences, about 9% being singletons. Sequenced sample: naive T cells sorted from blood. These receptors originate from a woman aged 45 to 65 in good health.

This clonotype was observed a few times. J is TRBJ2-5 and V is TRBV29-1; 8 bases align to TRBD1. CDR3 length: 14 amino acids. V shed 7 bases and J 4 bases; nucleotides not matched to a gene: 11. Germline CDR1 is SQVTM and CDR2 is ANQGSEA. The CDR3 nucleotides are TGCAGCGGTGGTGGGCAGGGGGCTCGAGAGACCCAGTACTTC. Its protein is CSGGGQGARETQYF.

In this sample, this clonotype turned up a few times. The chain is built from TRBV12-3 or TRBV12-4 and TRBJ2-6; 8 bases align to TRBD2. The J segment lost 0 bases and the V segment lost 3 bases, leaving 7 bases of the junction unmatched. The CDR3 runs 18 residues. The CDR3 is CASSLMVAGLSGANVLTF. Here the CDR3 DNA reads TGTGCCAGCAGTTTGATGGTAGCGGGGCTCTCTGGGGCCAACGTCCTGACTTTC.

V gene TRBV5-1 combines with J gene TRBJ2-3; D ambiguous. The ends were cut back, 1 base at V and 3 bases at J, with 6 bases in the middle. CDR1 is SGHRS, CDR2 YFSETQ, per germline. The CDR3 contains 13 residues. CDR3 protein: CASSLTQTDTQYF. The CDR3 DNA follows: TGCGCCAGCAGCTTGACTCAAACAGATACGCAGTATTTT. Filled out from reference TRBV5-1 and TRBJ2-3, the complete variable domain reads KAGVTQTPRYLIKTRGQQVTLSCSPISGHRSVSWYQQTPGQGLQFLFEYFSETQRNKGNFPGRFSGRQFSNSRSEMNVSTLELGDSALYLCASSLTQTDTQYFGPGTRLTVL.

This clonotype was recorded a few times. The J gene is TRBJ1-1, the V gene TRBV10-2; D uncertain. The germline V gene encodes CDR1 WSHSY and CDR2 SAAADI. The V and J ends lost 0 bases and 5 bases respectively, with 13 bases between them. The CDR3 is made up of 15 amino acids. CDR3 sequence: CASSESKLGGTEAFF. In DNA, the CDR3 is TGCGCCAGCAGTGAGTCGAAACTGGGAGGGACTGAAGCTTTCTTT.

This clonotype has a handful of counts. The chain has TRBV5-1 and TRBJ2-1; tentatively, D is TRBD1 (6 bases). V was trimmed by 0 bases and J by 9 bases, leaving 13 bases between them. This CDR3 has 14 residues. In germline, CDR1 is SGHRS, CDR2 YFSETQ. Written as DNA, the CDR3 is TGCGCCAGCAGCTTGGAACAGGGTTTTGGTGAGCAGTTCTTC. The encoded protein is CASSLEQGFGEQFF.

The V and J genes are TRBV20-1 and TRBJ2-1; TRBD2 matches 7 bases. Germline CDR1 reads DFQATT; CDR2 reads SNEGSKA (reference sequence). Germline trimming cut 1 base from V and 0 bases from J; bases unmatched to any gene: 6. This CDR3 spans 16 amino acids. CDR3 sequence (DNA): TGCAGTGCTAGAGTACGGGAGGCGAGCTCCTACAATGAGCAGTTCTTC. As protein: CSARVREASSYNEQFF.

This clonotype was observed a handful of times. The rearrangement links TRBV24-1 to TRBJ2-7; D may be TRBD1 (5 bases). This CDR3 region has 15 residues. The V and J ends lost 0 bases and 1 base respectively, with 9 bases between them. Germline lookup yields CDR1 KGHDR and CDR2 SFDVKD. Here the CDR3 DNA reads TGTGCCACCAGTGATTTGACAGGAAATTCCTACGAGCAGTACTTC. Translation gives CATSDLTGNSYEQYF.

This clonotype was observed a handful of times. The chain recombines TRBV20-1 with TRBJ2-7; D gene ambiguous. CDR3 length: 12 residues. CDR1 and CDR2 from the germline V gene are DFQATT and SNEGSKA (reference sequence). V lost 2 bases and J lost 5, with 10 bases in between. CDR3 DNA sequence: TGCAGTGCTAGACGCCCGGGCGACGAGCAGTACTTC. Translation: CSARRPGDEQYF.

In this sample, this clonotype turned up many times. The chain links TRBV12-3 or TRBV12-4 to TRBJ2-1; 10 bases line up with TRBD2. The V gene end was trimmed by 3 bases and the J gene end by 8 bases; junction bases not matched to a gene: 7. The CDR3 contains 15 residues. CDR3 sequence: CASSFGSSGSDEQFF. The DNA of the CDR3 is TGTGCCAGCAGTTTCGGTTCTAGCGGGAGCGATGAGCAGTTCTTC.

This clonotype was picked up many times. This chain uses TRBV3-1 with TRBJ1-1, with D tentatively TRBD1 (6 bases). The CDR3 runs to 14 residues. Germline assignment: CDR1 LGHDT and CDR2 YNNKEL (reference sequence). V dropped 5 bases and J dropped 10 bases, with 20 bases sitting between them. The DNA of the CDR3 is TGTGCCAGCAGCGCTCTGAGGGGGTCAGATGGAGCTTTCTTT. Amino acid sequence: CASSALRGSDGAFF.

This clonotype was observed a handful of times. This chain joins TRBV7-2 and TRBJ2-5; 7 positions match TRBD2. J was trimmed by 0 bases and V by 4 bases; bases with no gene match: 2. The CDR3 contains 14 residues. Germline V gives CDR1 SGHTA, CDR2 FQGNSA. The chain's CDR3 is CASSSSGNQETQYF. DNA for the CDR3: TGTGCCAGCAGCTCCAGCGGGAACCAAGAGACCCAGTACTTC.

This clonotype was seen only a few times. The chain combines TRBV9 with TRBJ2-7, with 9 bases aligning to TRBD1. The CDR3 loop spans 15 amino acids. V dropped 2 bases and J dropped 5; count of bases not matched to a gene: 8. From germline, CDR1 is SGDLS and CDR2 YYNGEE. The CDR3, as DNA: TGTGCCAGCAGCGTTGTGGGACAGGGCGGGGACGAGCAGTACTTC. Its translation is CASSVVGQGGDEQYF.

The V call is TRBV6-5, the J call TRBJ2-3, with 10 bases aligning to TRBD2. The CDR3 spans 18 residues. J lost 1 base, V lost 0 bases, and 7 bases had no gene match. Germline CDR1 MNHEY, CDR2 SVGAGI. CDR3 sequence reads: CASSYSPLGTSGTDTQYF. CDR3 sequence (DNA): TGTGCCAGCAGTTACTCGCCTCTCGGGACTAGCGGCACAGATACGCAGTATTTT.

The CDR3 sequence: CASSLPSSQNTEAFF. The CDR3 DNA reads as TGTGCCAGCAGTTTACCCTCCAGCCAGAACACTGAAGCTTTCTTT. The V gene is TRBV12-3 or TRBV12-4, the J gene TRBJ1-1; D ambiguous. V was cut by 2 bases and J by 1 base, with 11 bases left in between. The CDR3 is made up of 15 amino acids.

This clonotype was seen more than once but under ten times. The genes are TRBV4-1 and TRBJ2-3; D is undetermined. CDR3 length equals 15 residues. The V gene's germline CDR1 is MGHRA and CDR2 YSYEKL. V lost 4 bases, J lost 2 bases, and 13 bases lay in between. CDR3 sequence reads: CASSLVDGSTDTQYF. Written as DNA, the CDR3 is TGCGCCAGCAGCCTTGTGGACGGTTCCACAGATACGCAGTATTTT.

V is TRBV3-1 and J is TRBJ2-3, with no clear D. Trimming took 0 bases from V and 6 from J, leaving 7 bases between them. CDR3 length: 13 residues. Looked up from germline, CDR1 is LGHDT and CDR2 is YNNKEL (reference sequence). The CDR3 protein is CASSQDLGDTQYF. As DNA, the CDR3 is TGTGCCAGCAGCCAAGATCTGGGGGATACGCAGTATTTT.

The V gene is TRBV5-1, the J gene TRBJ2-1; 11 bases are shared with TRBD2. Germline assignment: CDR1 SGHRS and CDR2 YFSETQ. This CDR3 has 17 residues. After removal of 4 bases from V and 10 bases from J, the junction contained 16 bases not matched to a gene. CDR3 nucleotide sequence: TGCGCCAGCAGCAGTCCTAGCGGGAGGCCGGGGATAAGGGAGCAGTTCTTC. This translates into CASSSPSGRPGIREQFF.

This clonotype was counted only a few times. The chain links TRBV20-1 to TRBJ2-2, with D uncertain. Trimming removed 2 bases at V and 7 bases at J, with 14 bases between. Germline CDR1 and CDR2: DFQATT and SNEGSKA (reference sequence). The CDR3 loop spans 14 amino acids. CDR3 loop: CSARFGPMGGELFF. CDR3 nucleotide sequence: TGCAGTGCTAGATTTGGACCTATGGGCGGGGAGCTGTTTTTT.

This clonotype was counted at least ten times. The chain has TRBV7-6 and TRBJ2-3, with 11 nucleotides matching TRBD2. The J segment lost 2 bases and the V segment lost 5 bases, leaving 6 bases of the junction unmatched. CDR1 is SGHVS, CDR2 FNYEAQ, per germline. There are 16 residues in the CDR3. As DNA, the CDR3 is TGTGCCAGCAGCCAACTAGCGGGAGCTCCCACAGATACGCAGTATTTT. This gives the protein CASSQLAGAPTDTQYF.

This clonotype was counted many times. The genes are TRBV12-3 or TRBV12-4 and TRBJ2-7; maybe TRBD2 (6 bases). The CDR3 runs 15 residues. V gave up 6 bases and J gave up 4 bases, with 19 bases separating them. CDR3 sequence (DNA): TGTGCCAGCAGCCGAGACCGGGGGACCGAATACGAGCAGTACTTC. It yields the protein CASSRDRGTEYEQYF.

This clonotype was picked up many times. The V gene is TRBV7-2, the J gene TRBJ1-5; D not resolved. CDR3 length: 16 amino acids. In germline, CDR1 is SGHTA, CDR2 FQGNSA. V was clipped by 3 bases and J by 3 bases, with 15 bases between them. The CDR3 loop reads CASSLVNSDYNQPQHF. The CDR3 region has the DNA TGTGCCAGCAGCTTGGTTAACAGTGACTACAATCAGCCCCAGCATTTT.